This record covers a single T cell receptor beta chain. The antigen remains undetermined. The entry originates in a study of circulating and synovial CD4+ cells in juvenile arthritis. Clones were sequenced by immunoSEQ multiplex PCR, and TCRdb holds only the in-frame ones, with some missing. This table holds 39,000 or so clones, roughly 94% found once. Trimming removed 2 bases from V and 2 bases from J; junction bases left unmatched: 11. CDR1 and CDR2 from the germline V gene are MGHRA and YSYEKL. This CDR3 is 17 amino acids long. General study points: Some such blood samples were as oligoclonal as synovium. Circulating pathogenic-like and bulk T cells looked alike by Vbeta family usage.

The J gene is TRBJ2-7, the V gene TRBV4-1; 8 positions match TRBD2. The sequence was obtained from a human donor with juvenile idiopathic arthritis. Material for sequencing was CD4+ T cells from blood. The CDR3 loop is CASSQPGGAGVPYEQYF. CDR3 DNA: TGCGCCAGCAGCCAACCGGGGGGGGCAGGGGTCCCCTACGAGCAGTACTTC.